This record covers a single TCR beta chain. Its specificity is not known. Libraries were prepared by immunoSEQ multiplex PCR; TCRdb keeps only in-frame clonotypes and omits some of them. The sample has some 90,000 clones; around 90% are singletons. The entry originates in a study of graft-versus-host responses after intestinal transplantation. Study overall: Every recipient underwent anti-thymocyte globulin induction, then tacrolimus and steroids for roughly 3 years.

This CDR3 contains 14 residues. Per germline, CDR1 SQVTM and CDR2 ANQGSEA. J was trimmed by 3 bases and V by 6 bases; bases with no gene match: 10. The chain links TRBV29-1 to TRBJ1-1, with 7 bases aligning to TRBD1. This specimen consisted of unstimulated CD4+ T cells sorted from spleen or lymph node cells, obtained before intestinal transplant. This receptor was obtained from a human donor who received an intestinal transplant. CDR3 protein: CSVVPTGLDTEAFF. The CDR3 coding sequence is TGCAGCGTAGTACCGACAGGGTTGGACACTGAAGCTTTCTTT.